This T cell receptor beta chain was found in a study of T cell responses to AZD1222 COVID-19 vaccine. The V segment lost 6 bases and the J segment 10 bases; nucleotides outside the gene matches: 8. This CDR3 region has 12 residues. Study-level points and caveats: Baseline testing showed seropositivity in only six AZD1222 recipients.

Concerning this clone: Its antigen is not identified.

The protocol was immunoSEQ multiplex PCR, while the TCRdb copy is restricted to in-frame clones and leaves out a portion. The sample lists 120,000 to 150,000 clones, under 95% seen once, with approximately 5% in the top ten. The TCR sequence derives from an adult in good health. Sequences were derived from peripheral blood, sampled on day 0 of AZD1222 vaccination. The rearrangement joins TRBV12-3 or TRBV12-4 to TRBJ1-2, with 7 bases aligning to TRBD1. CDR3 in amino acids: CASSLKQGFYTF. The CDR3 nucleotides read TGTGCCAGCAGCCTTAAACAGGGGTTCTACACCTTC.